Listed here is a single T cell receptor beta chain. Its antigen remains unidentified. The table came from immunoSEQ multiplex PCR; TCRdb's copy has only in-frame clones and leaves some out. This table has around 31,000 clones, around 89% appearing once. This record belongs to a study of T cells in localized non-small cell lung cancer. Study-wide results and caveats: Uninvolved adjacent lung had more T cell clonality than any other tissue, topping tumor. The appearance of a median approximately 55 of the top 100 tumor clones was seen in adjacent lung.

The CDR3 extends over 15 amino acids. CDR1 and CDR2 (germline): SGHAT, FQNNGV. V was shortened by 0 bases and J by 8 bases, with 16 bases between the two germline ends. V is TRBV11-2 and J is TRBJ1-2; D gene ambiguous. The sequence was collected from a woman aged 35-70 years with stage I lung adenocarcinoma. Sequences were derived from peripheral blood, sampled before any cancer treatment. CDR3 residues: CASSLELHPILGYTF. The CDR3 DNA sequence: TGTGCCAGCAGCTTAGAGTTGCACCCCATCTTAGGCTACACCTTC. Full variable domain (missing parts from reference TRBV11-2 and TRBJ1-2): EAGVAQSPRYKIIEKRQSVAFWCNPISGHATLYWYQQILGQGPKLLIQFQNNGVVDDSQLPKDRFSAERLKGVDSTLKIQPAKLEDSAVYLCASSLELHPILGYTFGSGTRLTVV.